Listed below are T cell receptor beta chains from one sample, sequenced in a study of T-cell memory formation after mild COVID-19. TCRdb itself ran the 5' RACE reads through MiXCR, one entry per CDR3 protein. The sample has about 210,000 distinct CDR3 sequences; approximately 10% are singletons. Source material: PBMCs or a T cell subset sorted from them (not recorded which). Every receptor here comes from a man aged 18 to 30 who had mild COVID-19 (a few samples of this study predate the infection). Cell type and time point are not known. Each CDR3 is given with its conserved first and last residue. D genes are given only for firm matches. The listing skips clone size in some rows; elsewhere it reads once, few, many or a size class.

D gene | clone size | J gene | V gene | CDR3 protein | CDR3 DNA
TRBD2 | . | TRBJ2-3 | TRBV5-1 | CASSISSGGTDTQYF | TGCGCCAGCAGTATTTCTAGCGGGGGCACAGATACGCAGTATTTT
TRBD1 | few | TRBJ1-6 | TRBV5-1 | CASSLEGARNSPLHF | TGCGCCAGCAGCTTGGAGGGGGCGCGGAATTCACCCCTCCACTTT
TRBD1 | . | TRBJ1-1 | TRBV7-2 | CASSLGQATEAFF | TGTGCCAGCAGCTTGGGACAGGCCACTGAAGCTTTCTTT
TRBD1 | few | TRBJ2-3 | TRBV4-2 | CASSQEMTGHTDTQYF | TGTGCCAGCAGCCAAGAGATGACAGGGCACACAGATACGCAGTATTTT
. | . | TRBJ1-2 | TRBV19 | CASSISGTGYTF | TGTGCCAGTAGTATTTCCGGAACTGGCTACACCTTC
TRBD2 | . | TRBJ2-1 | TRBV30 | CAWRPPGVAGQYNEQFF | TGTGCCTGGAGGCCCCCGGGGGTAGCGGGGCAGTACAATGAGCAGTTCTTC
TRBD2 | many | TRBJ2-3 | TRBV7-2 | CASSLRRGGADTQYF | TGTGCCAGCAGCTTACGGCGGGGAGGGGCAGATACGCAGTATTTT
. | few | TRBJ1-2 | TRBV7-2 | CASSPGTDTYGYTF | TGTGCCAGCAGCCCGGGGACCGATACCTATGGCTACACCTTC
. | few | TRBJ1-5 | TRBV28 | CASIARHQPQHF | TGTGCCAGCATCGCTCGCCATCAGCCCCAGCATTTT
TRBD2 | . | TRBJ2-1 | TRBV4-1 | CASSPPPGLAGTNEQFF | TGCGCCAGCAGCCCTCCCCCGGGGCTAGCGGGCACCAATGAGCAGTTCTTC
. | . | TRBJ1-6 | TRBV12-3/TRBV12-4 | CASRGAPYNSPLHF | TGTGCCAGCAGGGGTGCCCCCTACAATTCACCCCTCCACTTT
. | few | TRBJ1-3 | TRBV28 | CASSWRSGNTIYF | TGTGCCAGCAGTTGGCGTTCTGGAAACACCATATATTTT
. | few | TRBJ1-5 | TRBV7-8 | CASSLAPGTQPQHF | TGTGCCAGCAGCTTAGCGCCAGGGACCCAGCCCCAGCATTTT
TRBD1 | . | TRBJ1-2 | TRBV18 | CASSPRPGQLVGANYGYTF | TGTGCCAGCTCACCTAGGCCGGGACAGTTGGTTGGGGCTAACTATGGCTACACCTTC
TRBD1 | . | TRBJ2-2 | TRBV20-1 | CSASRAGTGGTGELFF | TGCAGTGCTAGTAGAGCCGGGACAGGGGGCACCGGGGAGCTGTTTTTT
. | few | TRBJ2-1 | TRBV5-1 | CASSLGGGEQFF | TGCGCCAGCAGCTTGGGAGGGGGTGAGCAGTTCTTC
. | . | TRBJ2-2 | TRBV3-1 | CASSPSRIGELFF | TGTGCCAGCAGCCCGTCAAGGATCGGGGAGCTGTTTTTT
. | . | TRBJ2-7 | TRBV5-1 | CASSHRQHPYEQYF | TGCGCCAGCAGCCACCGACAGCATCCCTACGAGCAGTACTTC
. | . | TRBJ1-2 | TRBV7-8 | CASSLPGGQSYGYTF | TGTGCCAGCAGCTTACCCGGCGGGCAGTCCTATGGCTACACCTTC
. | few | TRBJ1-1 | TRBV6-1 | CASSRTGSTEAFF | TGTGCCAGCAGTAGAACAGGGAGCACTGAAGCTTTCTTT
. | . | TRBJ1-4 | TRBV5-6 | CASSFRTGVYEEKLFF | TGTGCCAGCAGCTTTAGAACTGGGGTGTACGAAGAAAAACTGTTTTTT
TRBD2 | . | TRBJ2-5 | TRBV9 | CASSVGLAGASQETQYF | TGTGCCAGCAGCGTAGGGCTAGCGGGGGCCTCACAAGAGACCCAGTACTTC
. | . | TRBJ2-2 | TRBV12-3/TRBV12-4 | CASSRTDLYTGELFF | TGTGCCAGCAGTCGGACAGACCTATACACCGGGGAGCTGTTTTTT
. | few | TRBJ2-2 | TRBV5-4 | CASSLWGGELFF | TGTGCCAGCAGCTTGTGGGGCGGGGAGCTGTTTTTT
. | . | TRBJ1-3 | TRBV4-2 | CASSQEKENTIYF | TGTGCCAGCAGCCAAGAAAAGGAAAACACCATATATTTT
TRBD2 | . | TRBJ2-2 | TRBV7-2 | CASSVVGRAGELFF | TGTGCCAGCAGCGTCGTAGGGAGGGCCGGGGAGCTGTTTTTT